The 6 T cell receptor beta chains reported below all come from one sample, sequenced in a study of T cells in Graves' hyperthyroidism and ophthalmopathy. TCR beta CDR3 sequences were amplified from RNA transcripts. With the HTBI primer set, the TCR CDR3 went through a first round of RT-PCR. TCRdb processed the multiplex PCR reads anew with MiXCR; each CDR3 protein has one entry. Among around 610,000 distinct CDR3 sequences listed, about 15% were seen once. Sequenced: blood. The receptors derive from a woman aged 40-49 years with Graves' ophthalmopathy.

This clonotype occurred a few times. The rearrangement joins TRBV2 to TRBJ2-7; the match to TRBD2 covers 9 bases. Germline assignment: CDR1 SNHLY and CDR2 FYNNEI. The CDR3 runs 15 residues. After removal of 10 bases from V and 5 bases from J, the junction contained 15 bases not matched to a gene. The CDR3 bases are TGTGCCAACACAAAGGGTAGCGGGAGAATCAACGAGCAGTACTTC. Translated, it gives CANTKGSGRINEQYF.

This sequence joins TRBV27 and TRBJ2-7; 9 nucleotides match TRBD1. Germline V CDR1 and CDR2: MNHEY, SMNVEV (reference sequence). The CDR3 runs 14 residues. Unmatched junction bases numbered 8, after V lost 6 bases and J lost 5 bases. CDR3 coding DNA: TGTGCCAGCAGAAGACAGGGGGGCAAGGACGAGCAGTACTTC. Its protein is CASRRQGGKDEQYF.

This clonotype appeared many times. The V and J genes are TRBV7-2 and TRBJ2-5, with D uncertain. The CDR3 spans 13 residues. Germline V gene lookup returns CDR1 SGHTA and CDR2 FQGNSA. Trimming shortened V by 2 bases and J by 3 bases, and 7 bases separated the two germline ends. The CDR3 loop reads CASSLWVEETQYF. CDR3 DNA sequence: TGTGCCAGCAGCTTATGGGTAGAAGAGACCCAGTACTTC.

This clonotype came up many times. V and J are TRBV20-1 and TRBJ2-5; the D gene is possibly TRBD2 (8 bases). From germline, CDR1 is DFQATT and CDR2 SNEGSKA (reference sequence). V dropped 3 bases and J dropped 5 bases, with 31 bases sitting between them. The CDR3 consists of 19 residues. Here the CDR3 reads CSASFPPEGGLAGMETQYF. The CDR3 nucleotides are TGCAGTGCTAGCTTCCCCCCCGAAGGGGGCTTAGCGGGAATGGAGACCCAGTACTTC.

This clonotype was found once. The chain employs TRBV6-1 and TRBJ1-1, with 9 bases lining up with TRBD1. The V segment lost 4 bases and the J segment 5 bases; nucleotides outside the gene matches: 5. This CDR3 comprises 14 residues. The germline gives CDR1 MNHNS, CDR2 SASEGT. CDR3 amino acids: CASSAQGARTEAFF. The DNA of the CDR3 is TGTGCCAGCAGTGCACAGGGGGCGCGAACTGAAGCTTTCTTT.

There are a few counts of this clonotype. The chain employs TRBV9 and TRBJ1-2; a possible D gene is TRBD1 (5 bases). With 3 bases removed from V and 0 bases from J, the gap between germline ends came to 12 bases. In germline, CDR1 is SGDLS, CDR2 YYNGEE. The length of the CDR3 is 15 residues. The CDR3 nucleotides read TGTGCCAGCAGCGGATACGACAGAACTAACTATGGCTACACCTTC. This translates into CASSGYDRTNYGYTF.